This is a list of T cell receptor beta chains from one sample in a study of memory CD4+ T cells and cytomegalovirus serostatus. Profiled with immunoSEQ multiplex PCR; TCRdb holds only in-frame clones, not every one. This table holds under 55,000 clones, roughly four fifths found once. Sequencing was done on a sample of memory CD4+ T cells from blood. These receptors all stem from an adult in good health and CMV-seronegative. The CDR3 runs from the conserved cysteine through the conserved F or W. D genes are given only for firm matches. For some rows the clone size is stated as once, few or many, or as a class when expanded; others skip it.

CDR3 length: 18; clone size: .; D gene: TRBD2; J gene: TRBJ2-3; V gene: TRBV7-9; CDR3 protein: CASSLVRRGGRGTDTQYF; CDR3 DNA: TGTGCCAGCAGCTTAGTACGGCGGGGGGGCCGAGGCACAGATACGCAGTATTTT
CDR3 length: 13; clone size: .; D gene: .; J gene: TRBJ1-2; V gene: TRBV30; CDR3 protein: CAWRRAGADGYTF; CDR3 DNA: TGTGCCTGGAGAAGGGCAGGGGCTGATGGCTACACCTTC
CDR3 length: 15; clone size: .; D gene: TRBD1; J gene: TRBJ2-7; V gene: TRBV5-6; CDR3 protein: CASSGKGQGSYEQYF; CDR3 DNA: TGTGCCAGCAGCGGCAAGGGACAGGGCTCCTACGAGCAGTACTTC
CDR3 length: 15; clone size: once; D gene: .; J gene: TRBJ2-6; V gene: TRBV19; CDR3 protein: CASALSQAGANVLTF; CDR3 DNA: TGTGCCAGCGCCCTGTCTCAGGCTGGGGCCAACGTCCTGACTTTC
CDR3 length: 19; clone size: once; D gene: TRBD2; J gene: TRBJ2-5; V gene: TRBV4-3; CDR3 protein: CASSSASGGATHRKETQYF; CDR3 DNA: TGCGCCAGCAGCTCGGCTAGCGGGGGGGCCACCCACCGCAAGGAGACCCAGTACTTC
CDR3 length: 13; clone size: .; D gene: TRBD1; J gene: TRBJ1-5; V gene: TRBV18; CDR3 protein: CASSTGGRQPQHF; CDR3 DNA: TGTGCCAGCTCCACAGGGGGCCGTCAGCCCCAGCATTTT
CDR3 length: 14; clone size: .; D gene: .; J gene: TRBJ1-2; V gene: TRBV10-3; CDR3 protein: CAISESSFNYGYTF; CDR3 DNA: TGTGCCATCAGTGAGTCATCCTTTAACTATGGCTACACCTTC
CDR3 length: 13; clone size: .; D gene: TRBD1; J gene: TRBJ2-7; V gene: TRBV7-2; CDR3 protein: CASSYETGSRSDF; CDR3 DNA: TGTGCCAGCAGCTATGAGACAGGGAGCAGGTCGGACTTC
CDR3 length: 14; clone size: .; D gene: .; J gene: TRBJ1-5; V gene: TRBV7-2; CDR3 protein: CASSLGRFDQPQHF; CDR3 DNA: TGTGCCAGCAGCTTAGGGCGATTCGATCAGCCCCAGCATTTT
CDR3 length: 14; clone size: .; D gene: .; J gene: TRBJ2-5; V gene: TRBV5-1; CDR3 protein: CASSLGALQETQYF; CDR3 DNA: TGCGCCAGCAGCTTGGGGGCCCTCCAAGAGACCCAGTACTTC
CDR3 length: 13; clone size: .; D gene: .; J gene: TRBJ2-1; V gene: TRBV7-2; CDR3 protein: CASSRFAANEQFF; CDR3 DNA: TGTGCCAGCAGCCGCTTCGCGGCAAATGAGCAGTTCTTC
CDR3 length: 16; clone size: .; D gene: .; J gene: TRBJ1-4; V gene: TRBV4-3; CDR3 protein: CASSQDPTAGTEKLFF; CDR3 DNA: TGCGCCAGCAGCCAAGATCCGACGGCGGGGACGGAAAAACTGTTTTTT
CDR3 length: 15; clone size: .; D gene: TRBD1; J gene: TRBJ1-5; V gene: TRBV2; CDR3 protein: CASMGGQGRNQPQHF; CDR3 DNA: TGTGCCAGCATGGGGGGACAGGGGCGAAATCAGCCCCAGCATTTT
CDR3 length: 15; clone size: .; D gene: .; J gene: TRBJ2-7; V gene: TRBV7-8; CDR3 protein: CASSHDRGHRSEQYF; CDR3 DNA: TGTGCCAGCAGCCACGACCGGGGACATCGGTCCGAGCAGTACTTC
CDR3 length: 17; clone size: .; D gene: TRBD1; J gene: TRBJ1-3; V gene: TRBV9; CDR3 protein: CASSERGTGTSGNTIYF; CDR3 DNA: TGTGCCAGCAGCGAGCGAGGGACAGGGACCTCTGGAAACACCATATATTTT
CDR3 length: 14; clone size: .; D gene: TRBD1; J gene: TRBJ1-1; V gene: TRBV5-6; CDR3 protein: CASSRGQLNTEAFF; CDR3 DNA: TGTGCCAGCAGCCGGGGACAGTTAAACACTGAAGCTTTCTTT
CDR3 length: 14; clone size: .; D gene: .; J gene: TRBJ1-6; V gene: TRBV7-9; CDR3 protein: CASSRTRANSPLHF; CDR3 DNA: TGTGCCAGCAGCCGGACTCGGGCGAATTCACCCCTCCACTTT
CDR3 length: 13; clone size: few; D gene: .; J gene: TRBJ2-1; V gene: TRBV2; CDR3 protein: CASSVPAFGEQFF; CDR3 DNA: TGTGCCAGCAGTGTGCCAGCTTTCGGTGAGCAGTTCTTC
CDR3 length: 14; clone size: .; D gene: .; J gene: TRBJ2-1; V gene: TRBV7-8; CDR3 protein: CASSSGTIYNEQFF; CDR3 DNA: TGTGCCAGCAGCTCCGGGACCATCTACAATGAGCAGTTCTTC
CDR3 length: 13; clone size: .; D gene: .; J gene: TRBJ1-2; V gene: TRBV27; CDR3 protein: CASRRQTAYGYTF; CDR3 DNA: TGTGCCAGCCGCCGACAGACGGCTTATGGCTACACCTTC
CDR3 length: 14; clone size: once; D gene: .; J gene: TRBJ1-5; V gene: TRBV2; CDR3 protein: CASSDWLAGQPQHF; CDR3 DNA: TGTGCCAGCAGTGATTGGTTGGCAGGTCAGCCCCAGCATTTT
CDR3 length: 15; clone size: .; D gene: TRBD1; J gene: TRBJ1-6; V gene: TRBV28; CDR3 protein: CASSLEDRVNSPLHF; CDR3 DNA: TGTGCCAGCAGCCTCGAAGACAGGGTTAATTCACCCCTCCACTTT
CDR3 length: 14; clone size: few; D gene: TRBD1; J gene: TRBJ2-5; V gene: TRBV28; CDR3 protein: CASSRQGSSETQYF; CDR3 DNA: TGTGCCAGCAGCCGACAGGGTTCGTCGGAGACCCAGTACTTC
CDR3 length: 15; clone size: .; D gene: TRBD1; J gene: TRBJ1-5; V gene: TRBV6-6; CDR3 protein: CASSPGQGSYQPQHF; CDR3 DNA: TGTGCCAGCAGCCCCGGACAGGGCTCCTATCAGCCCCAGCATTTT
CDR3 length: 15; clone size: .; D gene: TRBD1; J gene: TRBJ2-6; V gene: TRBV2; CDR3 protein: CASKDRNSGANVLTF; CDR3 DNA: TGTGCCAGCAAGGACAGGAACTCTGGGGCCAACGTCCTGACTTTC
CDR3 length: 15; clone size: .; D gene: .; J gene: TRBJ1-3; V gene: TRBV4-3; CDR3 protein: CASSQETDSGNTIYF; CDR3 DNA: TGCGCCAGCAGCCAAGAAACAGACTCTGGAAACACCATATATTTT
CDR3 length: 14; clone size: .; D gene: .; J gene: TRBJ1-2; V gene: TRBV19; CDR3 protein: CASSTGQLVVSYTF; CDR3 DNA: TGTGCCAGTAGTACAGGACAATTGGTGGTGAGCTACACCTTC
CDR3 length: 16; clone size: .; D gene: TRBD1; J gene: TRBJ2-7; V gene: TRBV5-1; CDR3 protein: CASSPGSGQAVYEQYF; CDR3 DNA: TGCGCCAGCAGCCCTGGTTCGGGACAGGCGGTGTACGAGCAGTACTTC
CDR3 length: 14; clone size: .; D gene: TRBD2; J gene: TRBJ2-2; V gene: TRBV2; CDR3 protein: CASSSGSGTGELFF; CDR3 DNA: TGTGCCAGCAGTAGCGGGAGCGGCACCGGGGAGCTGTTTTTT
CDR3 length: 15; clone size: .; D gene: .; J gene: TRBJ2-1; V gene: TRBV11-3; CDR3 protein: CASSSRGGPTGEQFF; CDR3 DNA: TGTGCCAGCAGCTCGCGAGGGGGGCCCACCGGTGAGCAGTTCTTC
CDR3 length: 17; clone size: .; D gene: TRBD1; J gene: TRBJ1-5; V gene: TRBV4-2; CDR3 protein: CASSQGNDRGGNQPQHF; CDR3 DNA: TGTGCCAGCAGCCAGGGGAACGACAGGGGCGGGAATCAGCCCCAGCATTTT
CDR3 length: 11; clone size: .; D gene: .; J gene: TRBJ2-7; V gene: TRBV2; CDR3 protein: CASRTGAEQYF; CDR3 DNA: TGTGCCAGCAGGACAGGAGCCGAGCAGTACTTC
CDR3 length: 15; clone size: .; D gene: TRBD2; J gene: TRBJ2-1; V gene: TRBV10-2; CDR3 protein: CASRYGGTSGDEQFF; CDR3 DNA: TGCGCCAGCAGATATGGAGGGACTAGCGGAGATGAGCAGTTCTTC
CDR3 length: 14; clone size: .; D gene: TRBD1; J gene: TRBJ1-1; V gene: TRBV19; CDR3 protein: CASSLRGQGVEAFF; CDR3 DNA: TGTGCCAGTAGTCTTCGGGGACAGGGAGTGGAAGCTTTCTTT
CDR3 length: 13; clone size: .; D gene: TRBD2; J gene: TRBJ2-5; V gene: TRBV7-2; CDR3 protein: CASSLREGGTQYF; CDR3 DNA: TGTGCCAGCAGCTTGCGGGAGGGGGGGACCCAGTACTTC
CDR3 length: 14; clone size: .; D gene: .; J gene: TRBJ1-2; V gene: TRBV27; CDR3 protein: CASRERGRDYGYTF; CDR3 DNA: TGTGCCAGCAGAGAGAGGGGGAGAGACTATGGCTACACCTTC
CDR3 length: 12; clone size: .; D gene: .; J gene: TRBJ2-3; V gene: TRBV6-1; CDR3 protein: CASSVYTDTQYF; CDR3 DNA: TGTGCCAGCAGTGTCTACACAGATACGCAGTATTTT
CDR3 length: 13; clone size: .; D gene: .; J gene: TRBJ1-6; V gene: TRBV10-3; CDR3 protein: CAITARGDSPLHF; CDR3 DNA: TGTGCCATCACAGCACGCGGGGATTCACCCCTCCACTTT
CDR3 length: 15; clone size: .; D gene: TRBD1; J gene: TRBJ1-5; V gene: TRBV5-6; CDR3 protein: CASSAGTGNNQPQHF; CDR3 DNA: TGTGCCAGCAGCGCCGGGACAGGGAACAATCAGCCCCAGCATTTT
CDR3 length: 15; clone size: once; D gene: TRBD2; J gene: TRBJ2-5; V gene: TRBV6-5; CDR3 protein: CASRKAGGLPRTQYF; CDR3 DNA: TGTGCCAGCAGGAAAGCGGGGGGGCTCCCCCGGACCCAGTACTTC
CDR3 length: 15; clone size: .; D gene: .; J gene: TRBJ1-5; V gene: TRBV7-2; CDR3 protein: CASSVSGTVRQPQHF; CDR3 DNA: TGTGCCAGCAGCGTCTCCGGGACTGTAAGACAGCCCCAGCATTTT
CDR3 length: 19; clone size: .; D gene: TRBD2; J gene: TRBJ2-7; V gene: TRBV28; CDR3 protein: CASSFGLGLAGFGAAEQYF; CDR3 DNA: TGTGCCAGCAGTTTTGGTTTGGGACTAGCGGGGTTCGGGGCGGCCGAGCAGTACTTC
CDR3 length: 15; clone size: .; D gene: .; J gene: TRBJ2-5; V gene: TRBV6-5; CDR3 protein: CASSRPGAVRETQYF; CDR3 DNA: TGTGCCAGCAGTCGCCCGGGGGCAGTGCGAGAGACCCAGTACTTC
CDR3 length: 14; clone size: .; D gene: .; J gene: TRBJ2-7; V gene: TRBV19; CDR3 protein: CASSTGTGTHEQYF; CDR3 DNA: TGTGCCAGTAGTACCGGGACTGGGACTCACGAGCAGTACTTC
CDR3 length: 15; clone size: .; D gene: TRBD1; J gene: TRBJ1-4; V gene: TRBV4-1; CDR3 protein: CASSQPGQGAEKLFF; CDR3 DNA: TGCGCCAGCAGCCAACCCGGACAGGGGGCAGAAAAACTGTTTTTT
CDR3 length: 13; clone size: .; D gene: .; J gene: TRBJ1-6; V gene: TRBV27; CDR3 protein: CASSDPSLGSLHF; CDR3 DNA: TGTGCCAGCAGCGACCCAAGTTTGGGGTCCCTCCACTTT
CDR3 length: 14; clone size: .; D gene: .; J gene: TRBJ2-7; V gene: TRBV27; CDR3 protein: CASSPRRNPYEQYF; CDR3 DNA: TGTGCCAGCAGTCCAAGGAGGAACCCCTACGAGCAGTACTTC
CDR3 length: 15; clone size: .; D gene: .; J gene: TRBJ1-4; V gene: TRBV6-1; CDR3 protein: CASSLHFATNEKLFF; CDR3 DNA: TGTGCCAGCAGCCTGCACTTTGCAACTAATGAAAAACTGTTTTTT
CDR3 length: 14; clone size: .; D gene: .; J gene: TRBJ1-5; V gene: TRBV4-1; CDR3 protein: CASSQGTVYQPQHF; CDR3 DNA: TGCGCCAGCAGCCAGGGGACTGTCTATCAGCCCCAGCATTTT
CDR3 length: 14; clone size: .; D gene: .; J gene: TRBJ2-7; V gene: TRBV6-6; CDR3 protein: CASSFRVPSYEQYF; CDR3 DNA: TGTGCCAGCAGTTTCAGGGTTCCCTCCTACGAGCAGTACTTC
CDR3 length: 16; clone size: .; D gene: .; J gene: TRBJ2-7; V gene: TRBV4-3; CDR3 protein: CASSLDRSSYNREQYF; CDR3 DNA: TGCGCCAGCAGCCTAGACCGATCGTCCTACAATCGGGAGCAGTACTTC
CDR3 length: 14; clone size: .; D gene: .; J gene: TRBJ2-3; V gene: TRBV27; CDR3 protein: CASSHLRAVDTQYF; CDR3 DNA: TGTGCCAGCAGTCACCTCCGGGCCGTAGATACGCAGTATTTT
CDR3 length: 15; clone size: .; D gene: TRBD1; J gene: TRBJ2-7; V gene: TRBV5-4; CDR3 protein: CASSVTGTGYSEQYF; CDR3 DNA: TGTGCCAGCAGCGTAACCGGGACAGGGTATTCCGAGCAGTACTTC
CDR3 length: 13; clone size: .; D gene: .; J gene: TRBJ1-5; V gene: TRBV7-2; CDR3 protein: CASSSDRNQPQHF; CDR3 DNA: TGTGCCAGCAGCTCGGACAGAAATCAGCCCCAGCATTTT
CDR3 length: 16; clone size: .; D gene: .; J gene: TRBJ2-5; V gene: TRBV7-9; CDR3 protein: CASSLEGTRQGETQYF; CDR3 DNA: TGTGCCAGCAGCTTAGAAGGGACACGCCAGGGGGAGACCCAGTACTTC
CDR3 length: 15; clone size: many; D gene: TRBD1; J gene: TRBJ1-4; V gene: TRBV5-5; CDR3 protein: CASSLGGQGDEKLFF; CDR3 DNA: TGTGCCAGCAGCCTGGGCGGACAGGGGGATGAAAAACTGTTTTTT
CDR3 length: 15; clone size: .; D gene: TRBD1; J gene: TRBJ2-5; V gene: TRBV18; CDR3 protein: CASSQNRGSEETQYF; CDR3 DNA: TGTGCCAGCTCCCAGAACAGGGGGTCTGAGGAGACCCAGTACTTC
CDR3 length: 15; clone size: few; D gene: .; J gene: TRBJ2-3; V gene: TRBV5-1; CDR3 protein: CASSLGQGVGDTQYF; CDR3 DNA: TGCGCCAGCAGCTTGGGGCAGGGCGTGGGAGATACGCAGTATTTT